The 21 T cell receptor beta chains listed next were all sequenced from one sample in a study of shared clonotypes between healthy human individuals (dated by TCRdb to about 2020). The library relied on the immunoSEQ multiplex PCR assay. Not all clones reach the TCRdb copy of this immuneACCESS table, which keeps in-frame sequences only. Checked studies attribute under half of the gap to unresolved V genes and leave the rest unexplained. This sample holds around 510,000 clones; approximately 95% were observed only once. About 0.068% of the sample comes from the top ten. The sequenced material came from naive CD4+ T cells sorted from blood. The sample's cell subset or site label is to be understood as: CD45RA+ positively selected. These receptor sequences come from a woman aged 25 to 39 in good health.

The V gene is TRBV7-2, the J gene TRBJ2-5; 7 nucleotides align to TRBD2. The trim removed 0 bases at V and 5 bases at J, leaving 9 bases unmatched. Germline CDR1 is SGHTA and CDR2 is FQGNSA. This CDR3 has 16 amino acids. The CDR3 is CASSLARAGLRETQYF. CDR3 bases: TGTGCCAGCAGCTTAGCGAGAGCGGGATTAAGGGAGACCCAGTACTTC. Combining the CDR3 with reference TRBV7-2 and TRBJ2-5 gives the whole variable domain GAGVSQSPSNKVTEKGKDVELRCDPISGHTALYWYRQSLGQGLEFLIYFQGNSAPDKSGLPSDRFSAERTGGSVSTLTIQRTQQEDSAVYLCASSLARAGLRETQYFGPGTRLLVL.

V usage is TRBV2 and J usage is TRBJ1-1, with 12 bases lining up with TRBD1. This CDR3 comprises 13 residues. Germline loops: CDR1 SNHLY, CDR2 FYNNEI. With 6 bases clipped from V and 11 bases from J, the junction kept 7 bases outside the gene matches. The CDR3 spells CASSGTGGVWAFF. The CDR3 DNA reads TGTGCCAGCAGCGGGACAGGGGGCGTCTGGGCTTTCTTT. The variable domain in full, with the rest retrieved from reference TRBV2 and TRBJ1-1, is EPEVTQTPSHQVTQMGQEVILRCVPISNHLYFYWYRQILGQKVEFLVSFYNNEISEKSEIFDDQFSVERPDGSNFTLKIRSTKLEDSAMYFCASSGTGGVWAFFGQGTRLTVV.

This chain connects TRBV12-1 to TRBJ2-7; TRBD1 reflects the table's D call only, with no check against the DNA. TRBV12-1 constitutes a pseudogene. CDR3 length: 13 residues. The CDR3 spells CASSCPTGQMQYF. CDR3 nucleotides: TGTGCCAGCAGCTGCCCCACCGGACAAATGCAGTACTTC.

The chain links TRBV2 to TRBJ2-3; 8 bases are a match to TRBD1. Germline loops: CDR1 SNHLY, CDR2 FYNNEI. The J segment lost 2 bases and the V segment lost 3 bases, leaving 7 bases of the junction unmatched. There are 16 residues in the CDR3. CDR3 residues: CASSESDRGITDTQYF. The CDR3 DNA reads TGTGCCAGCAGTGAGTCCGACAGGGGCATCACAGATACGCAGTATTTT. The entire variable domain, with the rest obtained from reference TRBV2 and TRBJ2-3, is as follows: EPEVTQTPSHQVTQMGQEVILRCVPISNHLYFYWYRQILGQKVEFLVSFYNNEISEKSEIFDDQFSVERPDGSNFTLKIRSTKLEDSAMYFCASSESDRGITDTQYFGPGTRLTVL.

The chain is built from TRBV7-9 and TRBJ2-7; 13 bases match TRBD2. Germline trimming cut 10 bases from V and 0 bases from J; bases unmatched to any gene: 12. The CDR3 is 17 residues long. CDR1 is SEHNR and CDR2 is FQNEAQ in the germline V gene (reference sequence). CDR3 loop: CAIIAGTSGTSSYEQYF. CDR3 bases: TGTGCCATCATAGCCGGGACTAGCGGGACGAGCTCCTACGAGCAGTACTTC.

The chain employs TRBV6-6 and TRBJ2-1, with 8 bases identical to TRBD2. The CDR3 runs to 15 residues. CDR1 and CDR2 (germline): MNHNY, SVGAGI (reference sequence). J was trimmed by 3 bases and V by 4 bases; bases with no gene match: 5. The CDR3 sequence is CASSSLADFYNEQFF. The CDR3 DNA follows: TGTGCCAGCAGTTCACTAGCGGACTTCTACAATGAGCAGTTCTTC.

The V and J genes are TRBV6-6 and TRBJ2-5, with no clear D. Trimming removed 0 bases from V and 5 bases from J, with 13 bases in between. The CDR3 is made up of 15 amino acids. CDR1 MNHNY and CDR2 SVGAGI come from the germline V gene (reference sequence). CDR3 sequence: CASSYSIEDWETQYF. The CDR3 DNA reads TGTGCCAGCAGTTACTCAATTGAGGATTGGGAGACCCAGTACTTC.

The chain employs TRBV19 and TRBJ1-1, with 8 bases fitting TRBD1. Looked up from germline, CDR1 is LNHDA and CDR2 is SQIVND (reference sequence). The CDR3 sequence is 15 residues long. With V trimmed by 6 bases and J by 1 base, 7 bases remained unmatched. The CDR3 loop reads CASRATGTGNTEAFF. In nucleotides, the CDR3 is TGTGCCAGTAGGGCAACCGGGACAGGGAACACTGAAGCTTTCTTT.

V and J are TRBV27 and TRBJ1-2; weak D call: TRBD1 (6 bases). The germline V gene encodes CDR1 MNHEY and CDR2 SMNVEV (reference sequence). Trimming cost V 5 bases and J 7 bases, with 14 bases left between them. The CDR3 length is 13 residues. The chain's CDR3 is CASSPQGSGGYTF. The CDR3 DNA follows: TGTGCCAGCAGTCCCCAGGGGTCGGGTGGCTACACCTTC.

As to this clone: In the same sample, other DNA sequences code for this CDR3. The chain is built from TRBV20-1 and TRBJ2-5; D is undetermined. The end of the DNA aligns better with TRBJ2-7, so the J call may be wrong. Germline CDR1 and CDR2: DFQATT and SNEGSKA (reference sequence). This CDR3 has 11 amino acids. Here the CDR3 DNA reads TGCAGTGCTAGTGGCGGTTACGAGCAGTACTTC. Its protein product is CSASGGYEQYF.

This clone was detected once. This chain connects TRBV30 to TRBJ1-3; maybe TRBD1 (5 bases). CDR3 length: 15 amino acids. In germline, CDR1 is GTSNPN, CDR2 SVGIG (reference sequence). The V end lost 5 bases, the J end lost 8 bases, and 22 bases lay between the germline ends. The CDR3 DNA is TGTGCCTGGGGGACTCCTGGGGGTATGAGGCACACCATATATTTT. Translating gives CAWGTPGGMRHTIYF.

This clone has just one count. The chain joins TRBV5-4 to TRBJ2-5; a possible D gene is TRBD2 (5 bases). With 2 bases removed from V and 0 bases from J, the gap between germline ends came to 5 bases. The CDR3 is made up of 13 amino acids. Germline V gene sequence: CDR1 SGHNT, CDR2 YYREEE (reference sequence). CDR3 DNA sequence: TGTGCCAGCAGCTTCGGGGACCAAGAGACCCAGTACTTC. Its translation: CASSFGDQETQYF.

This chain links TRBV10-2 with TRBJ2-5; tentatively, D is TRBD1 or TRBD2 (6 bases each). The CDR3 covers 15 residues. Germline CDR1 reads WSHSY; CDR2 reads SAAADI. V was shortened by 7 bases and J by 3 bases, with 18 bases between the two germline ends. CDR3 sequence (DNA): TGCGCCAGCACAGGGCAGAGGGGGGCCGAAGAGACCCAGTACTTC. It yields the protein CASTGQRGAEETQYF.

The sample holds a few counts of this clone. The chain links TRBV29-1 to TRBJ2-5; 10 nucleotides line up with TRBD1. Germline V CDR1 and CDR2: SQVTM, ANQGSEA. The CDR3 is made up of 15 amino acids. V lost 3 bases and J lost 4; bases outside the gene matches: 8. The CDR3 here is CSVEADRGPGETQYF. The CDR3 DNA sequence: TGCAGCGTTGAGGCTGACAGGGGGCCAGGAGAGACCCAGTACTTC.

The rearrangement joins TRBV10-3 to TRBJ1-6, with D unresolved. Per germline, CDR1 ENHRY and CDR2 SYGVKD. The CDR3 has 14 residues. With 10 bases removed from V and 6 bases from J, the gap between germline ends came to 16 bases. CDR3 DNA sequence: TGTGCCACCCTTTACCGGGAACCTAATTCACCCCTCCACTTT. It yields the protein CATLYREPNSPLHF.

CDR3 amino acids: CASSLLPGEGAEAFF. The CDR3 nucleotides are TGCGCCAGCAGCTTGCTCCCGGGGGAGGGAGCTGAAGCTTTCTTT. The chain links TRBV5-1 to TRBJ1-1, with D perhaps TRBD1 (5 bases). The V gene's germline CDR1 is SGHRS and CDR2 YFSETQ. The CDR3 is made up of 15 amino acids. V lost 1 base and J lost 6, with 16 bases in between.

The genes are TRBV5-1 and TRBJ1-1; D gene ambiguous. CDR1 is SGHRS and CDR2 is YFSETQ in the germline V gene. The CDR3 is 13 residues long. With 1 base removed from V and 6 bases from J, the gap between germline ends came to 10 bases. CDR3 in DNA: TGCGCCAGCAGCTTGAACGGCGGGGCTGAAGCTTTCTTT. Translated, it gives CASSLNGGAEAFF.

This chain uses TRBV19 with TRBJ2-7, with D tentatively TRBD2 (6 bases). There are 13 residues in the CDR3. CDR1 and CDR2 from the germline V gene are LNHDA and SQIVND (reference sequence). Trimming pared 1 base from V and 8 bases from J, leaving 12 bases between. CDR3 amino acids: CASSIGAGRQQYF. CDR3 coding DNA: TGTGCCAGTAGTATAGGGGCGGGGAGGCAGCAGTACTTC.

The chain has TRBV18 and TRBJ1-4; possible D gene TRBD1, 5 bases. The CDR3 runs to 15 residues. Trimming took 4 bases from V and 0 from J, leaving 9 bases between them. Germline values: CDR1 KGHSH, CDR2 LQKENI. Written as DNA, the CDR3 is TGTGCCAGCTCACGGGGACCCGCAACTAATGAAAAACTGTTTTTT. Translation: CASSRGPATNEKLFF.

The chain joins TRBV28 to TRBJ1-6, with 7 bases that match TRBD1. Germline CDR1 is MDHEN and CDR2 is SYDVKM. The trim removed 6 bases at V and 8 bases at J, leaving 7 bases unmatched. The CDR3 is 14 residues long. The CDR3 sequence: CASSPGTEYSPLHF. The CDR3, as DNA: TGTGCCAGCAGCCCCGGGACAGAGTATTCACCCCTCCACTTT.

This clone came up once. J is TRBJ2-7 and V is TRBV5-1, with TRBD1 identical over 8 bases. J was trimmed by 5 bases and V by 4 bases; bases with no gene match: 11. The CDR3 is 15 residues long. The V gene's germline CDR1 is SGHRS and CDR2 YFSETQ. CDR3 sequence (DNA): TGCGCCAGCAGCCCCGACAGGGGAGCTTCGAACGAGCAGTACTTC. Protein: CASSPDRGASNEQYF.